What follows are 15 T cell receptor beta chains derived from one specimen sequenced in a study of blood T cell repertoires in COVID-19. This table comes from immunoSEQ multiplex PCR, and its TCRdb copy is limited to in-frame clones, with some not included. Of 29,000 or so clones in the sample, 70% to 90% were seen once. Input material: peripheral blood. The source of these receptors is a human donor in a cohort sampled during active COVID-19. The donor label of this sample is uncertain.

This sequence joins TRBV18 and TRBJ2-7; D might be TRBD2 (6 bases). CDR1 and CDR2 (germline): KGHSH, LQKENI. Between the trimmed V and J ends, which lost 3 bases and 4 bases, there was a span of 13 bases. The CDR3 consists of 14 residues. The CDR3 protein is CASSPGTYMYEQYF. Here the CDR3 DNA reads TGTGCCAGCTCACCCGGGACTTATATGTACGAGCAGTACTTC.

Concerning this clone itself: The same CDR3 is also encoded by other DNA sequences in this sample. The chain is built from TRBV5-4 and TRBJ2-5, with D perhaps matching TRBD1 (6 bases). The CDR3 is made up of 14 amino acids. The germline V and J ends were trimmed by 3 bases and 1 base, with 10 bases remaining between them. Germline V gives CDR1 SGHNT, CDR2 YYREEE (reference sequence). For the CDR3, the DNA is TGTGCCAGCAGCTCAAGGGGGACCCAAGAGACCCAGTACTTC. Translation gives CASSSRGTQETQYF.

The CDR3 DNA is TGTGCCAGCACCTTTAGCGGATACACAGATACGCAGTATTTT. Translating gives CASTFSGYTDTQYF. This rearrangement joins TRBV27 to TRBJ2-3; D may be TRBD2 (6 bases). V dropped 7 bases and J dropped 2 bases, with 13 bases sitting between them. Germline V gives CDR1 MNHEY, CDR2 SMNVEV (reference sequence). The length of the CDR3 is 14 residues.

The CDR3 DNA reads as TGCAGTGCCCCAGGGGTAGATACGCAGTATTTT. This encodes CSAPGVDTQYF. The gene calls are TRBV20-1 and TRBJ2-3; D perhaps matches TRBD1 (6 bases). V was pared by 6 bases and J by 5 bases, with 9 bases between. The CDR3 consists of 11 residues. Germline assignment: CDR1 DFQATT and CDR2 SNEGSKA (reference sequence).

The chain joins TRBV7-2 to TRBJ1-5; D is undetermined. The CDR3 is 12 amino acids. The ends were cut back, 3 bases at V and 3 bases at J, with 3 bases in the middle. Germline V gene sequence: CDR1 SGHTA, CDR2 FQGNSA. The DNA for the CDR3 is TGTGCCAGCAGCTTTTACAATCAGCCCCAGCATTTT. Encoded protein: CASSFYNQPQHF.

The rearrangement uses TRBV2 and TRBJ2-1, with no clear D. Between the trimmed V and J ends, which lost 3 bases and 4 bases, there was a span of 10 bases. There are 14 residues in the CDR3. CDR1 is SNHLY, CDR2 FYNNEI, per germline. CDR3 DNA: TGTGCCAGCAGTGATGCGTGGCGGTACAATGAGCAGTTCTTC. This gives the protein CASSDAWRYNEQFF. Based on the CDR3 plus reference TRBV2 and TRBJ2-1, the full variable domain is EPEVTQTPSHQVTQMGQEVILRCVPISNHLYFYWYRQILGQKVEFLVSFYNNEISEKSEIFDDQFSVERPDGSNFTLKIRSTKLEDSAMYFCASSDAWRYNEQFFGPGTRLTVL.

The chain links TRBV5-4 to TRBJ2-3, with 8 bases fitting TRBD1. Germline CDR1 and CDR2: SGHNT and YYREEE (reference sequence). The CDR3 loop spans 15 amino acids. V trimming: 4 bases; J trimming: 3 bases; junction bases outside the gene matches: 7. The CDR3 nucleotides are TGTGCCAGCAGCCGGCCGGACAGGGTAACAGATACGCAGTATTTT. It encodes CASSRPDRVTDTQYF.

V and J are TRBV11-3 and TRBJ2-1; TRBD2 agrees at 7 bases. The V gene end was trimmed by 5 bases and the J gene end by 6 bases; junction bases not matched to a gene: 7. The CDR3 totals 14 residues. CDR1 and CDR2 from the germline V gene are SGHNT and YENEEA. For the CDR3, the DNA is TGTGCCAGCAGCCCAGGGACTACCCGCAATGAGCAGTTCTTC. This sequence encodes CASSPGTTRNEQFF.

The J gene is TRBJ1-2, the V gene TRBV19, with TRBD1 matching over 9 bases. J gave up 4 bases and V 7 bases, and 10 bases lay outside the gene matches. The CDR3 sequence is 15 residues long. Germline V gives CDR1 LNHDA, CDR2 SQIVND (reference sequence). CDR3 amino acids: CASTIAGQGGYGYTF. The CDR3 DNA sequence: TGTGCCAGTACGATTGCGGGACAGGGCGGCTATGGCTACACCTTC.

This CDR3 reads CASSNRGLYNEQFF. In DNA form, the CDR3 reads TGTGCCAGCAGTAACAGGGGGCTTTACAATGAGCAGTTCTTC. The rearrangement joins TRBV3-1 (or the pseudogene TRBV3-2) to TRBJ2-1, with 9 positions matching TRBD1. J lost 4 bases, V lost 6 bases, and 4 bases had no gene match. Per the germline V gene, CDR1 is LGHDT and CDR2 is YNNKEL (reference sequence). The CDR3 covers 14 residues.

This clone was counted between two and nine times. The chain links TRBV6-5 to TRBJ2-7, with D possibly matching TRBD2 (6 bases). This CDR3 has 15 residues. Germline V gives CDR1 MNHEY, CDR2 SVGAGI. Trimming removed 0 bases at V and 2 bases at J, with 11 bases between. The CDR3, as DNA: TGTGCCAGCAGTTACTCGAGGGAGGCCCCCTACGAGCAGTACTTC. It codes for CASSYSREAPYEQYF.

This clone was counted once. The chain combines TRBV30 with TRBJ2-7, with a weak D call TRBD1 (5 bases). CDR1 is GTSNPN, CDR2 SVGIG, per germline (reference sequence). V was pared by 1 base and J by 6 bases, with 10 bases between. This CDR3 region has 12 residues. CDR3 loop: CAWSGQGGEQYF. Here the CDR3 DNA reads TGTGCCTGGAGTGGGCAGGGTGGCGAGCAGTACTTC.

For the CDR3, the DNA is TGTGCCACCAGTGTGGGCCGAAAGCAGTTCTTC. This encodes CATSVGRKQFF. The rearrangement joins TRBV24-1 to TRBJ2-1; D ambiguous. Germline assignment: CDR1 KGHDR and CDR2 SFDVKD. CDR3 length equals 11 residues. Trimming stripped 5 bases from V and 11 bases from J, with 9 bases between.

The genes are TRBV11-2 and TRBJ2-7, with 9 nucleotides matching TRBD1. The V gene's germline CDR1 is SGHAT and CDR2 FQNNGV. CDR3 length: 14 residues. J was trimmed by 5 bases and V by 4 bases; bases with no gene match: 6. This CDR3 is CASSSRTGEDEQYF. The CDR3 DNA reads TGTGCCAGCAGCTCAAGGACAGGGGAAGACGAGCAGTACTTC.

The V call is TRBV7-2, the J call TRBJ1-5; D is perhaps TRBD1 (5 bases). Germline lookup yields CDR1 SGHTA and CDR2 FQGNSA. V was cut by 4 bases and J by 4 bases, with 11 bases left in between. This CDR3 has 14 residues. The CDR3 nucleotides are TGTGCCAGCAGCTATGACAGTGCAAATCAGCCCCAGCATTTT. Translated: CASSYDSANQPQHF.